Shown below are 24 T cell receptor delta chains from a single sample sequenced in a study of gamma-delta T cells after stem cell transplantation. TCRdb re-processed the RT-PCR reads via CATT. The sample carries 1,500 to 2,000 delta-chain clones, roughly 4% recorded once. Sequencing input: gamma-delta T cells. Receptors were obtained from a human donor. It is not recorded whose cells these are; they may come from a transplant donor.

The sample holds a few counts of this clone. TCRdb shows a much larger clone's protein in place of this DNA's translation, and the two differ at residue 19, likely through a read error; the protein shown is translated from the DNA. The chain is built from TRDV1 and TRDJ1; 9 bases match TRDD3. The CDR3 contains 21 residues. CDR1 is TSWWSYY, CDR2 QGS, per germline. CDR3 region: CALGPRVLHVLGDPYTDKPIF. DNA for the CDR3: TGTGCTCTTGGGCCCCGGGTCCTTCATGTACTGGGGGACCCGTACACCGATAAACCCATCTTT.

Worth noting for this clone: A far larger clone lies a single base away; this is likely a read error. CDR3 DNA sequence: TGTGCCTGTGACACCGTTGAGTACACCGATAAACCCATCTTT. Protein product: CACDTVEYTDKPIF. The rearrangement links TRDV2 to TRDJ1, with unresolved D. Germline CDR1 and CDR2: GEAIGNYY and EKD. This CDR3 contains 14 residues.

This sequence joins TRDV1 and TRDJ1, with 13 bases aligning to TRDD3. The germline V gene encodes CDR1 TSWWSYY and CDR2 QGS. With V trimmed by 1 base and J by 2 bases, 22 bases remained unmatched. The CDR3 covers 23 residues. CDR3 bases: TGTGCTCTTGGGGAACCACCCCACTCCTACATAAACTGGGGGATACGGTCTACCGATAAACTCATCTTT. Protein sequence: CALGEPPHSYINWGIRSTDKLIF.

This clone has more than one count but fewer than ten. A far larger clone is a single base away, which makes a read error likely. This sample also contains other DNA sequences that code for the same CDR3. The chain couples TRDV2 to TRDJ3, with 8 bases identical to TRDD3. Germline CDR1 and CDR2: GEAIGNYY and EKD. This CDR3 is built from 22 residues. The CDR3 loop reads CACDTVFLGESLSSWDTRQMFF. The DNA for the CDR3 is TGTGCCTGCGACACCGTGTTTCTGGGGGAAAGCTTGAGCTCCTGGGACACCCGACAGATGTTTTTC.

In this sample, this clone turned up a few times. TCRdb assigns this DNA the protein of a much larger clone, which departs from its translation at residue 9; this likely reflects a read error, and the protein shown comes from translating the DNA. This chain uses TRDV1 with TRDJ1, with D unresolved. Germline assignment: CDR1 TSWWSYY and CDR2 QGS. Trimming shortened V by 4 bases and J by 0 bases, and 15 bases separated the two germline ends. The CDR3 length is 16 residues. CDR3 amino acids: CALGASERRYTDKLIF. CDR3 nucleotides: TGTGCTCTTGGGGCCTCGGAACGGCGGTACACCGATAAACTCATCTTT.

This clone has a handful of counts. The likely explanation is a read error, given a far larger clone one base away. This sample includes further DNA sequences coding for the same CDR3. The chain joins TRAV29/DV5 to TRDJ1; 11 nucleotides agree with TRDD3. In germline, CDR1 is NSMFDY, CDR2 ISSIKDK. This CDR3 spans 15 amino acids. CDR3 amino acids: CAASQLGDRTDKLIF. Written as DNA, the CDR3 is TGTGCCGCAAGTCAACTGGGGGATAGAACCGATAAACTCATCTTT.

This clone has more than one count but fewer than ten. A far bigger clonotype differs at one base, so this is likely a read error. J is TRDJ1 and V is TRDV1; tentatively, D is TRDD3 (9 bases). Trimming took 1 base from V and 4 from J, leaving 25 bases between them. Germline assignment: CDR1 TSWWSYY and CDR2 QGS. The CDR3 extends over 19 amino acids. Written as DNA, the CDR3 is TGTGCTCTTGGGGAACCTGCCTTCCTAGAGACTGGGGGACACGATAAACTCATCTTT. This gives the protein CALGEPAFLETGGHDKLIF.

Comment on this clone: TCRdb's protein for this DNA is that of a much larger clone and differs from the translation at residue 9, likely a read error; the protein shown is the DNA translation. The V call is TRDV2, the J call TRDJ3; 9 positions agree with TRDD3. The germline gives CDR1 GEAIGNYY, CDR2 EKD. Losses at the gene ends were 1 base for V and 2 bases for J; bases not matched to a gene: 17. This CDR3 spans 22 amino acids. CDR3 in DNA: TGTGCCTGTGACACTCCGTCGACTAGGGGATACGGAGCGGCCTGGGACACCCGACAGATGTTTTTC. Its protein is CACDTPSTRGYGAAWDTRQMFF.

By share, this clone ranks as medium-sized (0.01 to 0.1%). The chain couples TRDV1 to TRDJ1; 11 bases map to TRDD3. With V trimmed by 3 bases and J by 3 bases, 21 bases remained unmatched. There are 21 residues in the CDR3. Germline assignment: CDR1 TSWWSYY and CDR2 QGS. CDR3 sequence (DNA): TGTGCTCTTGGGGACGTCCACCCTTTGAAGAGACTGGGGGATAAGGCCGATAAACTCATCTTT. Residues: CALGDVHPLKRLGDKADKLIF.

Remarks on this clone: Only one base separates this from a far larger clonotype, so it likely reflects a read error. Other nucleotide sequences in the sample specify the same CDR3. The rearrangement links TRDV1 to TRDJ1; D might be TRDD3 (6 bases). The CDR3 is 19 amino acids. Germline V lookup: CDR1 TSWWSYY, CDR2 QGS. Trimming cost V 2 bases and J 4 bases, with 26 bases left between them. The CDR3, as DNA: TGTGCTCTTGGGGAAGCCATCCTTGGCCTACCGCTGGGGATCGATAAACTCATCTTT. This sequence encodes CALGEAILGLPLGIDKLIF.

This CDR3 reads CACEELGIDKLIF. In nucleotides, the CDR3 is TGTGCCTGTGAGGAGCTGGGGATCGATAAACTCATCTTT. The chain combines TRDV2 with TRDJ1, with a possible D match to TRDD3 (6 bases). Germline CDR1 and CDR2: GEAIGNYY and EKD. The CDR3 has 13 residues. The ends were cut back, 4 bases at V and 4 bases at J, with 12 bases in the middle.

In this sample, this clone turned up a few times. The TCRdb record carries a much larger clone's protein, which differs from this DNA's translation at residue 13; a read error is the likely cause, and the protein listed here is the DNA translation. V gene TRDV1 combines with J gene TRDJ2; 9 bases are a match to TRDD2. Germline assignment: CDR1 TSWWSYY and CDR2 QGS. With 3 bases clipped from V and 5 bases from J, the junction kept 25 bases outside the gene matches. This CDR3 has 22 residues. The DNA of the CDR3 is TGTGCTCTTGGGGACCCCGGCCCCTTCCTACCCTGGAGGCCCAATTTTACAGCACAACTCTTCTTT. The encoded protein is CALGDPGPFLPWRPNFTAQLFF.

The sample holds a few counts of this clone. This is likely an artifact of a read error, given a far larger clone one base away. Other nucleotide sequences in the sample specify the same CDR3. The chain has TRDV1 and TRDJ2, with 9 bases matching TRDD2. CDR1 is TSWWSYY, CDR2 QGS, per germline. The CDR3 runs 22 residues. The CDR3 loop reads CALGDPGPFLPWGPNFTAQLFF. In nucleotides, the CDR3 is TGTGCTCTCGGGGACCCCGGCCCCTTCCTACCCTGGGGGCCCAATTTTACAGCACAACTCTTCTTT.

This clone was seen a few times. TCRdb has a much larger clone's protein, which differs at residue 9 from the translation of this DNA, likely because of a read error; what is shown is the protein translated from the DNA. V is TRDV1 and J is TRDJ1; tentatively, D is TRDD3 (5 bases). Trimming took off 0 bases at V and 3 bases at J, with 23 bases between the two ends. CDR3 size: 19 residues. CDR1 and CDR2 from the germline V gene are TSWWSYY and QGS. Here the CDR3 DNA reads TGTGCTCTTGGGGAACTACCTGGGACAATGCCCAAGGGGGCCGATAAACTCATCTTT. It encodes CALGELPGTMPKGADKLIF.

This clone has just a few counts. The protein held in TCRdb is that of a much larger clone and does not match this DNA's translation at residue 21, likely because of a read error; the protein shown is translated from the DNA. V usage is TRDV1 and J usage is TRDJ1; 11 bases match TRDD3. This CDR3 region has 24 residues. CDR1 TSWWSYY and CDR2 QGS come from the germline V gene. The CDR3 sequence is CALGEPPFLYWGIWKGRDTDELIF. Written as DNA, the CDR3 is TGTGCTCTTGGGGAGCCACCCTTCCTCTACTGGGGGATATGGAAAGGTCGGGACACCGATGAACTCATCTTT.

The table lists this clone with a few counts. A far larger clone is one nucleotide away, so this likely arose from a read error. This specimen includes other DNA sequences encoding the same CDR3. V gene TRDV2 combines with J gene TRDJ1; TRDD3 matches at 9 bases. Germline V gives CDR1 GEAIGNYY, CDR2 EKD. The CDR3 is 15 residues long. CDR3 bases: TGTGCCTGCATGGCCTTGGGGGATAGCACCGATAAGCTCATCTTT. Protein sequence: CACMALGDSTDKLIF.

Worth noting for this clone: The protein in TCRdb stems from a much larger clone and differs at residue 15 from this DNA's translation, likely a read error; here the protein is translated from the DNA. The chain uses TRDV2 and TRDJ1; unclear D gene. Germline V gives CDR1 GEAIGNYY, CDR2 EKD. The CDR3 has 17 residues. The CDR3 DNA reads as TGTGCCTGTGACACCGTTGCCCCCAGGAAACATGCCGATAAACGCATCTTT. Amino acid sequence: CACDTVAPRKHADKRIF.

This clone has a handful of counts. TCRdb's listed protein matches a much larger clone and diverges from this DNA's translation at residue 10, likely through a read error; the protein shown comes from the DNA. J is TRDJ1 and V is TRAV29/DV5; 8 bases align to TRDD3. Trimming cost V 0 bases and J 1 base; bases outside gene matches: 20. The germline V gene has CDR1 NSMFDY and CDR2 ISSIKDK. The CDR3 is made up of 20 amino acids. The CDR3 coding sequence is TGTGCAGCAAGCGCGCGGGATTTCCGACCGTGGGGGATCCTCACCGATAAACTCATCTTT. Translated, it gives CAASARDFRPWGILTDKLIF.

With respect to this clone: TCRdb's entry gives the protein of a much larger clone, which mismatches this DNA's translation at residue 15, likely from a read error; the protein reported here is translated from the DNA. The genes are TRDV1 and TRDJ1, with 11 bases lining up with TRDD3. The V gene's germline CDR1 is TSWWSYY and CDR2 QGS. CDR3 length equals 24 residues. The V segment lost 3 bases and the J segment 0 bases; nucleotides outside the gene matches: 27. CDR3: CALGEPPFLYWGIWEGRDTDKLIF. In nucleotides, the CDR3 is TGTGCTCTTGGGGAGCCACCCTTCCTCTACTGGGGGATATGGGAAGGTCGGGACACCGATAAACTCATCTTT.

By share, this clone counts as medium-sized. The chain carries TRDV1 and TRDJ1; 12 nucleotides match TRDD3. This CDR3 region has 22 residues. Losses at the gene ends were 1 base for V and 3 bases for J; bases not matched to a gene: 21. CDR1 and CDR2 from the germline V gene are TSWWSYY and QGS. The CDR3 region has the DNA TGTGCTCTTGGGGAACAGCGCCCTCCCCTTATACACTGGGGGATACTCTCCGATAAACTCATCTTT. Its translation is CALGEQRPPLIHWGILSDKLIF.

As regards this clone: The protein that TCRdb holds for this DNA derives from a much larger clone and differs from the translated DNA at residue 7, which likely indicates a read error; the protein shown here is translated from the DNA. The rearrangement joins TRDV2 to TRDJ1; D is uncertain. CDR3 length: 14 amino acids. Germline CDR1 reads GEAIGNYY; CDR2 reads EKD. V was trimmed by 0 bases and J by 4 bases, leaving 11 bases between them. Here the CDR3 DNA reads TGTGCCTGTGACACCATGGAGGGCCGCGATAAACTCATCTTT. Residues: CACDTMEGRDKLIF.

A note on this clone: Only one base separates this from a far larger clonotype, so it likely reflects a read error. Other DNA sequences from this sample encode an identical CDR3 as well. The V and J genes are TRDV1 and TRDJ1; perhaps D is TRDD2 or TRDD3 (6 bases each). The CDR3 totals 19 residues. Germline loops: CDR1 TSWWSYY, CDR2 QGS. This chain's CDR3 is CALGGSFLAGALTADKLIF. The CDR3 DNA is TGTGCTCTTGGGGGCTCGTTCCTAGCTGGGGCACTTACGGCCGATAAGCTCATCTTT.

As regards this clone: This likely came from a read error, as a far larger clone is one base away. Other DNA sequences from this sample encode an identical CDR3 as well. The chain carries TRDV1 and TRDJ1, with TRDD3 identical over 12 bases. Germline assignment: CDR1 TSWWSYY and CDR2 QGS. The J segment lost 0 bases and the V segment lost 3 bases, leaving 23 bases of the junction unmatched. CDR3 size: 23 residues. The DNA for the CDR3 is TGTGCTCTTGGGGACCCCCCCCTCTTCCGTTACTGGGGGATACTCTATGACACCGATAAACTCATCTTT. Translated, it gives CALGDPPLFRYWGILYDTDKLIF.

This clone appeared a few times. The protein that TCRdb holds for this DNA derives from a much larger clone and differs from the translated DNA at residue 3, which likely indicates a read error; the protein shown here is translated from the DNA. The V call is TRDV2, the J call TRDJ1; TRDD3 agrees at 9 bases. This CDR3 has 16 amino acids. Looked up from germline, CDR1 is GEAIGNYY and CDR2 is EKD. The CDR3 nucleotides read TGTGCCTGGGACACCCTACTGGGGGACCCCACCGATAAACTCATCTTT. It translates to CAWDTLLGDPTDKLIF.